The T cell receptor (beta chain) under discussion was sequenced for a study of PD-L1 blockade in urothelial cancer. In the study overall: Analysis of the blood was performed 3 weeks (second dose) and 6 weeks after treatment start.

Produced via immunoSEQ multiplex PCR; TCRdb's table is partial and in-frame only. The table has some 50,000 clones, 87% seen once. Stated time point: pretreatment peripheral blood. Diagnoses among patients were locally advanced or metastatic urothelial carcinoma. The CDR3 length is 15 residues. Trimming removed 0 bases at V and 3 bases at J, with 6 bases between. Germline V gives CDR1 SGHAT, CDR2 FQNNGV. This clonotype originated in a woman in her sixties with urothelial cancer. This chain joins TRBV11-2 and TRBJ1-6; D uncertain. Material: PBMCs, obtained around atezolizumab (anti-PD-L1) treatment. The CDR3 region has the DNA TGTGCCAGCAGCTTAGACGGGAACTATAATTCACCCCTCCACTTT. Residues: CASSLDGNYNSPLHF.